A selection of T cell receptor beta chains follows, all from one sample in a study of Ad26.COV2.S vaccination and SARS-CoV-2 variants. Profiling relied on immunoSEQ multiplex PCR, and the TCRdb table lists in-frame clones only, not all of them. The sample includes 400,000 or so clones, around 85% seen only once; the top ten take 3.5%. Sequencing was performed on peripheral blood, taken in a trial of Ad26.COV2.S vaccine versus placebo. The receptors shown here come from a person between 18 and 65 years old who received the Ad26.COV2.S COVID-19 vaccine or a placebo. Both conserved end residues are part of each CDR3. Each record gives: J gene, D gene, V gene, clone size, CDR3 DNA, CDR3 protein. A D gene is named only where the DNA matches it firmly. Size tells how often a clone was seen (once, few, many) or the class of an expanded clone, and some rows leave it out.

TRBJ2-1 . TRBV5-1 once TGCGCCAGCAGCTTGTTTCCAGGTCTCAACAATGAGCAGTTCTTC CASSLFPGLNNEQFF
TRBJ2-3 . TRBV5-4 . TGTGCCAGCAGCCCTTCAGGGACGAGAAGAGGAGATACGCAGTATTTT CASSPSGTRRGDTQYF
TRBJ2-1 . TRBV27 . TGTGCCAGCAGCTATACACCGAGCGCCTACAATGAGCAGTTCTTC CASSYTPSAYNEQFF
TRBJ1-6 . TRBV5-1 few TGCGCCAGCAGCTTGGCCGGGGCAAAAGCTAATTCACCCCTCCACTTT CASSLAGAKANSPLHF
TRBJ1-1 . TRBV4-1 . TGCGCCAGCAGCCTCCAGGGAGGCACTGAAGCTTTCTTT CASSLQGGTEAFF
TRBJ2-7 TRBD1 TRBV7-2 few TGTGCCAGCCAAAGGGACAGATACGAGCAGTACTTC CASQRDRYEQYF
TRBJ1-2 . TRBV4-1 . TGCGCCAGCAGCCCACCGGTTAGCTATGGCTACACCTTC CASSPPVSYGYTF
TRBJ1-3 TRBD1 TRBV9 . TGTGCCAGCAGCATCCGGGACAGCGTCGCCGGCTCTGGAAACACCATATATTTT CASSIRDSVAGSGNTIYF
TRBJ2-3 . TRBV7-9 once TGTGCCAGCAGCTTAGAAGTAGGAATGAGCACAGATACGCAGTATTTT CASSLEVGMSTDTQYF
TRBJ1-2 . TRBV5-1 . TGCGCCAGCAGCCCGGGGATAAGGGGTTATTTGGATGGCTACACCTTC CASSPGIRGYLDGYTF
TRBJ1-6 . TRBV6-5 . TGTGCCAGCAGCAAGGGGCTAAATTCACCCCTCCACTTT CASSKGLNSPLHF
TRBJ1-3 . TRBV7-2 . TGTGCCAGCAGCTTAACGGGGGGTGGAAACACCATATATTTT CASSLTGGGNTIYF
TRBJ2-7 . TRBV6-1 . TGTGCCAGCAGTGAGCGGGGGCGCTCCTACGAGCAGTACTTC CASSERGRSYEQYF
TRBJ1-1 . TRBV10-3 . TGTGCCGTAAAGGGGGGCTTGGTCGCTGAAGCTTTCTTT CAVKGGLVAEAFF
TRBJ2-3 . TRBV28 few TGTGCCAGCAGTTTAGGGGGTTATCCTAGCACAGATACGCAGTATTTT CASSLGGYPSTDTQYF
TRBJ1-2 . TRBV6-5 once TGTGCCAGCAGCCCCGACAAGGATAACTATGGCTACACCTTC CASSPDKDNYGYTF
TRBJ2-7 . TRBV3-1/TRBV3-2 . TGTGCCAGCAGCCAAGAGGGGCGTATAAGCTCCTACGAGCAGTACTTC CASSQEGRISSYEQYF
TRBJ2-1 . TRBV7-9 . TGTGCCAGCAGCTTAGTGAACAGGCTAGGGGGTAGCTCCTACAATGAGCAGTTCTTC CASSLVNRLGGSSYNEQFF
TRBJ2-3 TRBD2 TRBV7-9 . TGTGCCAGCAGCTTCATAAGCGGGGGGCTAATTAACACAGATACGCAGTATTTT CASSFISGGLINTDTQYF
TRBJ2-5 . TRBV4-3 . TGCGCCAGCAGCCAAGATTGGCAGGGGAGTTGGGAGACCCAGTACTTC CASSQDWQGSWETQYF
TRBJ2-2 . TRBV5-1 . TGCGCCAGCAGCTTGGGGGGCGGAACGAACACCGGGGAGCTGTTTTTT CASSLGGGTNTGELFF
TRBJ2-5 . TRBV10-1 . TGCGCCAGCAGTGTGGGGGCCCAAGAGACCCAGTACTTC CASSVGAQETQYF
TRBJ2-5 TRBD2 TRBV19 . TGTGCCAGTACCGAGCGGGGACGAGAGACCCAGTACTTC CASTERGRETQYF
TRBJ2-1 . TRBV10-2 . TGCGCCAGCAGTGGGAGCGGGTGGGTCAACAATGAGCAGTTCTTC CASSGSGWVNNEQFF
TRBJ2-7 TRBD1 TRBV7-8 . TGTGCCAGCAGCTTAAATAGGGACAGGGGGCAGTACTTC CASSLNRDRGQYF
TRBJ2-7 . TRBV21-1 . TGTGCCAGCAGCAATCTACGAGTGAGGACAGCGGTGGCCTACGAGCAGTACTTC CASSNLRVRTAVAYEQYF
TRBJ1-5 . TRBV19 . TGTGCCAGTAGAAGGCTCGGCCAGCCCCAGCATTTT CASRRLGQPQHF
TRBJ1-4 . TRBV9 . TGTGCCAGCAGCCTACAGGAAGTAGGCGAAAAACTGTTTTTT CASSLQEVGEKLFF
TRBJ2-7 . TRBV20-1 . TGCAGTGCTAGTTCGGGTGACCGGGAGCAGTACTTC CSASSGDREQYF
TRBJ2-5 TRBD2 TRBV27 once TGTGCCAGCAGTTTCCGTCGGGGGGGCCAAGAGACCCAGTACTTC CASSFRRGGQETQYF
TRBJ1-2 . TRBV4-3 . TGCGCCAGCAGCCAAGAGGCAGCTAACTATGGCTACACCTTC CASSQEAANYGYTF
TRBJ1-1 . TRBV3-1/TRBV3-2 . TGTGCCAGCAGCCACCCCGGGCAGGGCTCTGAAGCTTTCTTT CASSHPGQGSEAFF
TRBJ1-5 . TRBV2 . TGTGCCAGCAGTGAACAGGGCGGCAATCAGCCCCAGCATTTT CASSEQGGNQPQHF